One sample yielded the 21 T cell receptor beta chains listed below, sequenced in a study of blood T cell repertoires in COVID-19. TCRdb's table, derived via immunoSEQ multiplex PCR, lists solely in-frame clones and lacks some. The table has hundreds of thousands of clones, 70% to 90% seen once; the top ten hold 2.1%. The sequenced sample consisted of peripheral blood. Receptor source: a woman aged 30 to 39 who had recovered from COVID-19.

This chain links TRBV9 with TRBJ2-1; 11 nucleotides align to TRBD2. The CDR3 consists of 16 residues. Germline-derived CDR1 and CDR2 are SGDLS and YYNGEE. The V and J ends lost 1 base and 10 bases, in that order; junction bases with no gene match: 10. CDR3 protein: CASSVSGTSGDREQFF. The DNA for the CDR3 is TGTGCCAGCAGCGTATCCGGGACTAGCGGAGACCGGGAGCAGTTCTTC.

The chain links TRBV25-1 to TRBJ2-7; TRBD2 might be the D (5 bases). The V and J ends lost 6 bases and 3 bases respectively, with 12 bases between them. CDR3 length: 13 amino acids. Germline V CDR1 and CDR2: MGHDK, SYGVNS. CDR3 residues: CASRAPLGYEQYF. The CDR3 nucleotides read TGTGCCAGCAGAGCCCCACTAGGCTACGAGCAGTACTTC.

The CDR3 loop is CASSLRFSGFYNEQFF. The CDR3 DNA sequence: TGTGCCAGCAGCTTACGCTTCAGCGGGTTCTACAATGAGCAGTTCTTC. The chain has TRBV11-2 and TRBJ2-1, with D perhaps TRBD2 (6 bases). The V end was cut by 2 bases, the J end by 3 bases, with 14 bases between. The CDR3 contains 16 residues. Looked up from germline, CDR1 is SGHAT and CDR2 is FQNNGV. Together with reference TRBV11-2 and TRBJ2-1, the CDR3 gives the full variable domain: EAGVAQSPRYKIIEKRQSVAFWCNPISGHATLYWYQQILGQGPKLLIQFQNNGVVDDSQLPKDRFSAERLKGVDSTLKIQPAKLEDSAVYLCASSLRFSGFYNEQFFGPGTRLTVL.

This clone came up once. The chain couples TRBV19 to TRBJ1-1; TRBD1 aligns across 7 bases. Unmatched junction bases numbered 7, after V lost 4 bases and J lost 11 bases. CDR1 and CDR2 (germline): LNHDA, SQIVND (reference sequence). The CDR3 loop spans 12 amino acids. The CDR3 DNA follows: TGTGCCAGTAGTAGATCAGGGGGTCGGGCTTTCTTT. Its translation is CASSRSGGRAFF.

The chain employs TRBV9 and TRBJ2-2, with 10 nucleotides matching TRBD2. From germline, CDR1 is SGDLS and CDR2 YYNGEE. Germline trimming cut 1 base from V and 6 bases from J; bases unmatched to any gene: 6. This CDR3 contains 16 residues. CDR3 residues: CASSVQAGGPPGELFF. CDR3 sequence (DNA): TGTGCCAGCAGCGTACAAGCGGGAGGGCCCCCCGGGGAGCTGTTTTTT.

In its sample, this clone was seen a few times. The chain joins TRBV10-3 to TRBJ1-5, with D unclear. The V end was cut by 3 bases, the J end by 5 bases, with 8 bases between. The germline gives CDR1 ENHRY, CDR2 SYGVKD. There are 13 residues in the CDR3. Here the CDR3 DNA reads TGTGCCATCAGTGATGGGCAAGATCAGCCCCAGCATTTT. This codes for CAISDGQDQPQHF.

This chain uses TRBV4-1 with TRBJ1-4; 7 bases are shared with TRBD1. J gave up 6 bases and V 6 bases, and 7 bases lay outside the gene matches. Germline V gene lookup returns CDR1 MGHRA and CDR2 YSYEKL. The CDR3 totals 14 residues. CDR3 region: CASRSGQVHEKLFF. In nucleotides, the CDR3 is TGCGCCAGCAGGTCAGGACAGGTGCATGAAAAACTGTTTTTT.

This clone was detected only a few times. The identical CDR3 is also encoded by other nucleotide sequences in the sample. This sequence joins TRBV2 and TRBJ2-2, with 8 bases aligning to TRBD1. The CDR3 extends over 16 amino acids. Germline V gene sequence: CDR1 SNHLY, CDR2 FYNNEI. The ends lost 5 bases at V and 0 bases at J; junction bases unmatched: 5. The CDR3 protein is CASSRQGPSNTGELFF. The CDR3 DNA is TGTGCCAGCAGTCGACAGGGGCCCTCGAACACCGGGGAGCTGTTTTTT.

The rearrangement uses TRBV27 and TRBJ1-2; D unclear. V gave up 5 bases and J gave up 4 bases, with 14 bases separating them. The CDR3 loop spans 14 amino acids. CDR1 MNHEY and CDR2 SMNVEV come from the germline V gene (reference sequence). The CDR3 protein is CASSVGVVGYGYTF. The CDR3 nucleotides are TGTGCCAGCAGTGTCGGGGTGGTGGGCTATGGCTACACCTTC.

The gene calls are TRBV19 and TRBJ1-1; D possibly corresponds to TRBD1 (6 bases). This CDR3 spans 16 amino acids. V lost 4 bases to trimming and J lost 3 bases, with 18 bases between them. Germline lookup yields CDR1 LNHDA and CDR2 SQIVND (reference sequence). CDR3 DNA: TGTGCCAGTAGTACCAGGGGACGGGTCCGGGACACTGAAGCTTTCTTT. Amino acids: CASSTRGRVRDTEAFF.

J is TRBJ2-3 and V is TRBV12-3 or TRBV12-4, with a weak D call TRBD2 (5 bases). Trimming cost V 7 bases and J 2 bases, with 10 bases left between them. CDR3 size: 13 residues. CDR3 coding DNA: TGTGCCAGCACCAGCGGACCCACAGATACGCAGTATTTT. It yields the protein CASTSGPTDTQYF.

About this clone itself: Germline is not matched at one junction end, which may reflect a read error. The CDR3 coding sequence is TGTGCTAGCAGCTTAGTGCAAGGACTAGCGGGAAATGAGCAGTTCTTC. Protein sequence: CASSLVQGLAGNEQFF. The rearrangement joins TRBV7-7 to TRBJ2-1, with 12 bases aligning to TRBD2. CDR1 and CDR2 from the germline V gene are SSHAT and FNYEAQ (reference sequence). The CDR3 is 16 residues long.

The chain joins TRBV29-1 to TRBJ1-2; D is uncertain. Germline CDR1 reads SQVTM; CDR2 reads ANQGSEA. Trimming stripped 3 bases from V and 1 base from J, with 18 bases between. There are 16 residues in the CDR3. Written as DNA, the CDR3 is TGCAGCGTTGAGCTTCGGGTTAGCGAGTTTAACTATGGCTACACCTTC. Translated, it gives CSVELRVSEFNYGYTF.

The chain combines TRBV27 with TRBJ2-4; 15 bases are shared with TRBD2. CDR1 is MNHEY and CDR2 is SMNVEV in the germline V gene (reference sequence). V gave up 5 bases and J gave up 9 bases; unmatched junction bases: 8. The CDR3 contains 16 residues. CDR3 DNA sequence: TGTGCCAGCAGTCCGGGACTAGCGGGGGGCCCGGGCATTCAGTACTTC. Protein sequence: CASSPGLAGGPGIQYF.

The chain couples TRBV29-1 to TRBJ2-7; 8 nucleotides agree with TRBD1. The CDR3 contains 11 residues. Germline CDR1 reads SQVTM; CDR2 reads ANQGSEA. Trimming at V came to 5 bases and at J to 7 bases, leaving 4 bases not matched to a gene. For the CDR3, the DNA is TGCAGCGTTCTGACAGGGGAAGAGCAGTACTTC. It encodes CSVLTGEEQYF.

This chain connects TRBV9 to TRBJ1-1; the D gene is possibly TRBD1 (6 bases). Germline V gene sequence: CDR1 SGDLS, CDR2 YYNGEE. Trimming shortened V by 3 bases and J by 0 bases, and 12 bases separated the two germline ends. This CDR3 spans 15 amino acids. CDR3 nucleotide sequence: TGTGCCAGCAGCGCAGGGGTCGGAATGAACACTGAAGCTTTCTTT. This gives the protein CASSAGVGMNTEAFF.

The genes are TRBV9 and TRBJ2-1, with D unresolved. The germline V gene encodes CDR1 SGDLS and CDR2 YYNGEE. CDR3 length equals 14 residues. V shed 3 bases and J shed 4 bases, with 11 bases lying between them. The CDR3 loop reads CASSDHPEYNEQFF. The CDR3 DNA follows: TGTGCCAGCAGCGACCACCCCGAGTACAATGAGCAGTTCTTC.

The rearrangement uses TRBV5-4 and TRBJ2-3; 11 bases fit TRBD2. Per germline, CDR1 SGHNT and CDR2 YYREEE (reference sequence). CDR3 length equals 17 residues. The trim removed 0 bases at V and 5 bases at J, leaving 8 bases unmatched. The CDR3 DNA follows: TGTGCCAGCAGCTTGGGAGGTAGCGGGGGGGCTAGAGATACGCAGTATTTT. Protein sequence: CASSLGGSGGARDTQYF.

The V gene is TRBV5-4, the J gene TRBJ1-2; 8 positions match TRBD1. This CDR3 has 14 residues. Germline lookup yields CDR1 SGHNT and CDR2 YYREEE (reference sequence). The V segment lost 3 bases and the J segment 8 bases; nucleotides outside the gene matches: 9. The CDR3 loop reads CASSYVGQGGGYTF. CDR3 coding DNA: TGTGCCAGCAGCTATGTTGGACAGGGAGGCGGCTACACCTTC.

The CDR3 protein is CASSFSSKGELFF. The CDR3 region has the DNA TGTGCCAGCAGCTTTTCAAGCAAAGGGGAGCTGTTTTTT. The chain carries TRBV7-9 and TRBJ2-2; D is unresolved. Germline CDR1 reads SEHNR; CDR2 reads FQNEAQ (reference sequence). Trimming shortened V by 3 bases and J by 8 bases, and 10 bases separated the two germline ends. The CDR3 contains 13 residues.

The rearrangement joins TRBV6-2 or TRBV6-3 to TRBJ2-1, with 7 positions matching TRBD2. This CDR3 is built from 17 residues. The V segment lost 5 bases and the J segment 0 bases; nucleotides outside the gene matches: 10. CDR1 and CDR2 from the germline V gene are MNHEY and SVGEGT. The CDR3 spells CASSGLVGSSSYNEQFF. The CDR3 coding sequence is TGTGCCAGCAGTGGACTAGTGGGCTCCAGCTCCTACAATGAGCAGTTCTTC.